The rows below give T cell receptor beta chains drawn from one sample of a study of T cells in localized non-small cell lung cancer. Profiled with immunoSEQ multiplex PCR; TCRdb holds only in-frame clones, not every one. The sample has approximately 37,000 clones, approximately 86% seen once; the top ten hold about 4%. The sample consisted of peripheral blood, taken before any cancer treatment. The receptors shown here come from a man aged 18-55 years with stage I lung adenocarcinoma. CDR3s include the opening cysteine and the closing phenylalanine or tryptophan. D genes are given only for firm matches. Clone size is given for some rows only: seen once, a few or many times, or a class if the clone is expanded.

TRBJ2-5,-,TRBD2,TRBV2,TGTGCCGGCACCGGGGGGGTTGTAGAGACCCAGTACTTC,CAGTGGVVETQYF
TRBJ1-4,-,-,TRBV7-9,TGTGCCAGCAGCTTAGGAGTTGCGGTCGATGAAAAACTGTTTTTT,CASSLGVAVDEKLFF
TRBJ2-7,-,TRBD1,TRBV6-5,TGTGCCAGCAGGAGTGTGGGACAGGGGGCCTACGAGCAGTACTTC,CASRSVGQGAYEQYF
TRBJ1-5,-,-,TRBV5-4,TGTGCCAGCAGCGCACAGGGAGATCAGCCCCAGCATTTT,CASSAQGDQPQHF
TRBJ2-5,-,-,TRBV10-1,TGCGCCAGCAGTCCTCCTGTACGGTCGGAGACCCAGTACTTC,CASSPPVRSETQYF
TRBJ2-7,-,TRBD1,TRBV7-2,TGTGCCAGCAGCTTAGCGGGACAGGGATCCTACGAGCAGTACTTC,CASSLAGQGSYEQYF
TRBJ2-1,-,TRBD1,TRBV18,TGTGCCAGCTCCCCCGACAGGGGCTCCGGTGGTGAGCAGTTCTTC,CASSPDRGSGGEQFF
TRBJ1-1,-,-,TRBV7-8,TGTGCCAGCAGCTTAGGGTTAAGGAACACTGAAGCTTTCTTT,CASSLGLRNTEAFF
TRBJ1-1,-,-,TRBV4-3,TGCGCCAGCAGCCAAGATCACCAAAGCTGGGCTGAAGCTTTCTTT,CASSQDHQSWAEAFF
TRBJ1-2,-,TRBD1,TRBV2,TGTGCCAGCAGTAAACAGGGGTCTAACTATGGCTACACCTTC,CASSKQGSNYGYTF
TRBJ1-2,-,-,TRBV2,TGTGCCAGCAGGATCCTCTTAGGGGACGACTATGGCTACACCTTC,CASRILLGDDYGYTF
TRBJ2-7,-,-,TRBV5-1,TGCGCCAGCTATCAGGGCAGGGGATTATACGAGCAGTACTTC,CASYQGRGLYEQYF
TRBJ1-2,few,-,TRBV6-5,TGTGCCAGCAGTTACTCCTCACTTGAGCGCTACACCTTC,CASSYSSLERYTF
TRBJ2-5,-,-,TRBV5-1,TGCGCCAGCAGGGGTATTGAAGAGACCCAGTACTTC,CASRGIEETQYF
TRBJ1-5,-,-,TRBV7-8,TGTGCCAGCAGCGTGGGACCGCCTAATCAGCCCCAGCATTTT,CASSVGPPNQPQHF
TRBJ1-1,-,-,TRBV28,TGTGCCAGCAGTTTCGCAGGCACTGAAGCTTTCTTT,CASSFAGTEAFF
TRBJ2-2,-,-,TRBV19,TGTGCCTCAGGGAGACCGAACACCGGGGAGCTGTTTTTT,CASGRPNTGELFF
TRBJ1-1,-,-,TRBV7-2,TGTGCCAGCAGCTTACATGGCCCGAACACTGAAGCTTTCTTT,CASSLHGPNTEAFF
TRBJ2-7,-,-,TRBV7-9,TGTGCCAGCAGTTCCGACACGAGCCCCTACGAGCAGTACTTC,CASSSDTSPYEQYF
TRBJ2-4,once,-,TRBV5-1,TGCGCCAGCAGCGGGGGGACGGATAAAAACATTCAGTACTTC,CASSGGTDKNIQYF
TRBJ2-5,-,TRBD2,TRBV30,TGTGCCTGGAGCGGGGGGTCCTTGATAGAGACCCAGTACTTC,CAWSGGSLIETQYF
TRBJ2-3,-,TRBD2,TRBV11-3,TGTGCCAGCAGCCGGGGGGGTGTGGCAGATACGCAGTATTTT,CASSRGGVADTQYF
TRBJ1-1,-,-,TRBV6-6,TGTGCCAGCAGTTACTCGATCGGGGGCATGAGGACTGAAGCTTTCTTT,CASSYSIGGMRTEAFF
TRBJ1-6,-,-,TRBV27,TGTGCCAGCAGCTCAGGACCCACAGGGTCCTATAATTCACCCCTCCACTTT,CASSSGPTGSYNSPLHF
TRBJ1-5,once,-,TRBV7-2,TGTGCCAGCAGACTAAATCACGGGGAGCCCCAGCATTTT,CASRLNHGEPQHF
TRBJ1-5,-,-,TRBV28,TGTGCCAGCTTGACCCTTAGCAATCAGCCCCAGCATTTT,CASLTLSNQPQHF
TRBJ1-6,once,-,TRBV6-5,TGTGCCAGCAGTTACAGGCTCTCGGGTTCTAATTCACCCCTCCACTTT,CASSYRLSGSNSPLHF
TRBJ2-7,large,TRBD1,TRBV5-1,TGCGCCAGCAGCTTGGGACAGGGTAGAACTGTCGAGCAGTACTTC,CASSLGQGRTVEQYF
TRBJ1-6,-,-,TRBV18,TGTGCCAGCTCACCGGCAGGGGCAGGGAACGGTTCACCCCTCCACTTT,CASSPAGAGNGSPLHF
TRBJ1-2,-,-,TRBV30,TGTGCCTGGAGTGGAGGTCCCTATGGTTACACCTTC,CAWSGGPYGYTF
TRBJ1-1,-,-,TRBV5-4,TGTGCCAGCAGCTTGGGCCGGAACAGAGACCAGAACACTGAAGCTTTCTTT,CASSLGRNRDQNTEAFF
TRBJ2-5,-,-,TRBV27,TGTGCCAGCAGTTTATCTGGAGGGGTCGAACAAGAGACCCAGTACTTC,CASSLSGGVEQETQYF
TRBJ2-7,-,-,TRBV4-1,TGCGCCAGCAGCGCCCGGGACTTAGGGGGGTACGAGCAGTACTTC,CASSARDLGGYEQYF
TRBJ1-6,-,-,TRBV4-3,TGCGCCAGCAGCCAAGATATTAACAGATATAATTCACCCCTCCACTTT,CASSQDINRYNSPLHF
TRBJ2-7,-,TRBD1,TRBV4-3,TGCGCCAGCAGCCACGGACAGGGGGCCGCCTACGAGCAGTACTTC,CASSHGQGAAYEQYF
TRBJ1-4,-,-,TRBV5-6,TGTGCCAGCAGCCGGGCTTGGGGTACTAATGAAAAACTGTTTTTT,CASSRAWGTNEKLFF
TRBJ1-4,-,-,TRBV7-2,TGTGCCAGCAGCTTAGCAGCTGCAACTAATGAAAAACTGTTTTTT,CASSLAAATNEKLFF
TRBJ2-1,-,TRBD2,TRBV7-3,TGTGCCAGCAGCCCCCGGGTAGCGGGATACAATGAGCAGTTCTTC,CASSPRVAGYNEQFF
TRBJ2-2,-,-,TRBV4-1,TGCGCCAGCAGCCAGGGGGACGGGGGGAACACCGGGGAGCTGTTTTTT,CASSQGDGGNTGELFF
TRBJ1-1,-,-,TRBV30,TGTGCCTGGAGCCTCAGTGGGGCAGGGAACACTGAAGCTTTCTTT,CAWSLSGAGNTEAFF
TRBJ2-5,-,-,TRBV9,TGTGCCAGCAGCGTAGCTCGTGGGGAGACCCAGTACTTC,CASSVARGETQYF
TRBJ2-5,-,TRBD1,TRBV6-6,TGTGCCAGCAGTGACCGACAGGGCCAGACCCAGTACTTC,CASSDRQGQTQYF
TRBJ1-1,-,-,TRBV28,TGTGCCAGCAGCCGTCAGGGAAACATGAACACTGAAGCTTTCTTT,CASSRQGNMNTEAFF
TRBJ2-6,once,-,TRBV4-3,TGCGCCAGCAGCCGCTGGGACCCAAACTCTGGGGCCAACGTCCTGACTTTC,CASSRWDPNSGANVLTF
TRBJ1-5,-,-,TRBV19,TGTGCCAGTAGTATCGGACTGTCACAGCCCCAGCATTTT,CASSIGLSQPQHF